These 9 T cell receptor beta chains originate from one sample sequenced in a study of T cell repertoires in cytomegalovirus infection. Their antigens are not known. TCRdb reprocessed the reads with MiXCR, giving one entry per CDR3 protein. The sample contains fewer than 900,000 distinct CDR3 sequences, approximately 32% of which appear only once. The sequencing used cultured CD8+ T cells from PBMCs, collected from culture after CMV antigen stimulation. The origin of the receptors is a human donor in good health (CMV status not recorded). Some clones in this sample may be carry-over from other donors' samples.

V is TRBV7-3 and J is TRBJ2-3; the D gene is possibly TRBD1 (6 bases). This CDR3 has 15 amino acids. Trimming took off 3 bases at V and 3 bases at J, with 13 bases between the two ends. CDR1 and CDR2 (germline): SGHTA, FQGTGA. CDR3 in amino acids: CASSLTGWATDTQYF. Here the CDR3 DNA reads TGTGCCAGCAGCTTGACAGGTTGGGCAACAGATACGCAGTATTTT.

This clonotype was observed at least ten times. The chain is built from TRBV7-8 and TRBJ1-5; a weak D match, TRBD1 (5 bases). Trimming took 2 bases from V and 7 from J, leaving 18 bases between them. The CDR3 is 16 residues long. Germline CDR1 is SGHVS and CDR2 is FQNEAQ. CDR3 protein: CASSLWEGRAVQPQHF. Written as DNA, the CDR3 is TGTGCCAGCAGCTTATGGGAGGGGAGGGCAGTCCAGCCCCAGCATTTT.

The gene calls are TRBV4-3 and TRBJ1-2, with D unclear. V gave up 0 bases and J gave up 4 bases, with 12 bases separating them. Germline CDR1 LGHNA, CDR2 YSLEER. The CDR3 is 15 residues long. The CDR3 loop is CASSQEVQSSYGYTF. The CDR3 DNA sequence: TGCGCCAGCAGCCAAGAGGTCCAGTCCTCCTATGGCTACACCTTC.

The gene calls are TRBV6-2 or TRBV6-3 and TRBJ2-2; D gene ambiguous. There are 15 residues in the CDR3. Germline lookup yields CDR1 MNHEY and CDR2 SVGEGT. V lost 4 bases and J lost 2, with 11 bases in between. The CDR3, as DNA: TGTGCCAGCAGTTTGCGGCAGATTAACACCGGGGAGCTGTTTTTT. As protein: CASSLRQINTGELFF.

This clonotype was counted only a few times. CDR3 in amino acids: CAISRTVSTDTQYF. CDR3 bases: TGTGCCATCAGCCGGACAGTTAGCACAGATACGCAGTATTTT. The chain combines TRBV10-3 with TRBJ2-3; a weak D match, TRBD1 (6 bases). Germline lookup yields CDR1 ENHRY and CDR2 SYGVKD. V was clipped by 6 bases and J by 0 bases, with 10 bases between them. This CDR3 contains 14 residues.

This clonotype was counted between two and nine times. The rearrangement joins TRBV7-9 to TRBJ2-5; D gene ambiguous. The ends were cut back, 2 bases at V and 1 base at J, with 8 bases in the middle. Germline V gives CDR1 SEHNR, CDR2 FQNEAQ (reference sequence). The CDR3 covers 14 residues. The CDR3 loop is CASSLHDVQETQYF. The CDR3 region has the DNA TGTGCCAGCAGCTTACATGACGTCCAAGAGACCCAGTACTTC.

This clonotype was counted a single time. The chain links TRBV20-1 to TRBJ2-3; 7 bases agree with TRBD2. V was clipped by 6 bases and J by 3 bases; unmatched bases: 9. Germline CDR1 DFQATT, CDR2 SNEGSKA (reference sequence). The CDR3 has 14 residues. In nucleotides, the CDR3 is TGCAGTGCCGAACACCAGCGGGGAACAGATACGCAGTATTTT. The encoded protein is CSAEHQRGTDTQYF.

This clonotype has a single count. As the CDR3 is not closed by the conserved phenylalanine or tryptophan, this likely results from a read error. The V and J genes are TRBV27 and TRBJ2-1; possibly TRBD1 for D (5 bases). Per the germline V gene, CDR1 is MNHEY and CDR2 is SMNVEV (reference sequence). The CDR3 has 14 amino acids. The V and J ends lost 4 bases and 0 bases respectively, with 7 bases between them. CDR3: CASSSRGSYNEQFL. CDR3 in DNA: TGTGCCAGCAGTTCTAGGGGCTCCTACAATGAGCAGTTCTTA.

This clonotype was counted between two and nine times. The chain has TRBV15 and TRBJ2-3, with unresolved D. Germline V CDR1 and CDR2: LNHNV, YYDKDF (reference sequence). The germline V and J ends were trimmed by 7 bases and 3 bases, with 11 bases remaining between them. This CDR3 has 13 amino acids. CDR3 amino acids: CATMDHWTDTQYF. The DNA of the CDR3 is TGTGCCACCATGGACCACTGGACAGATACGCAGTATTTT.